The 5 T cell receptor beta chains in this list originate from one sample, sequenced in a study of early T cells in non-severe SARS-CoV-2 infection. TCRdb analysed the 5' RACE reads with MiXCR anew, one entry per CDR3 protein. Among approximately 79,000 distinct CDR3 sequences listed, over 10% were seen once. Sequenced sample: whole blood. All receptors come from an adult who was a healthcare worker with PCR-confirmed SARS-CoV-2 infection or an uninfected control (not recorded which).

This chain connects TRBV28 to TRBJ2-7; D may correspond to TRBD1 or TRBD2 (5 bases each). V was cut by 4 bases and J by 12 bases, with 25 bases left in between. This CDR3 is 15 amino acids long. Per germline, CDR1 MDHEN and CDR2 SYDVKM. The CDR3 DNA reads TGTGCCAGCAGTTCCCCCCTCTTACCGGGACCCGGGGTGTACTTC. It yields the protein CASSSPLLPGPGVYF.

The chain has TRBV5-1 and TRBJ1-1; D unclear. Trimming took 3 bases from V and 6 from J, leaving 9 bases between them. The CDR3 consists of 12 residues. CDR1 is SGHRS and CDR2 is YFSETQ in the germline V gene. The CDR3: CASSSEGPEAFF. DNA of the CDR3: TGCGCCAGCAGCTCCGAGGGTCCTGAAGCTTTCTTT.

The chain has TRBV5-5 and TRBJ1-2; D is ambiguous. The CDR3 sequence is 13 residues long. V gave up 0 bases and J gave up 8 bases, with 11 bases separating them. Looked up from germline, CDR1 is SGHKS and CDR2 is YYEKEE (reference sequence). The CDR3 DNA is TGTGCCAGCAGCTTGGAAGGGCTTGAGGGCTACACCTTC. The encoded protein is CASSLEGLEGYTF. Together with reference TRBV5-5 and TRBJ1-2, the CDR3 gives the full variable domain: DAGVTQSPTHLIKTRGQQVTLRCSPISGHKSVSWYQQVLGQGPQFIFQYYEKEERGRGNFPDRFSARQFPNYSSELNVNALLLGDSALYLCASSLEGLEGYTFGSGTRLTVV.

This clonotype showed up many times. One junction end disagrees with the germline gene, perhaps due to a read error. This chain uses TRBV20-1 with TRBJ1-1; 8 nucleotides align to TRBD1. The CDR3 is 16 amino acids. Germline CDR1 reads DFQATT; CDR2 reads SNEGSKA (reference sequence). The CDR3 here is CSAYGVGEDRGTEAFF. The DNA for the CDR3 is TGCAGTGCCTACGGAGTTGGCGAAGACAGGGGCACTGAAGCCTTCTTT.

The J gene is TRBJ2-2, the V gene TRBV2, with D perhaps TRBD1 (6 bases). Germline CDR1 and CDR2: SNHLY and FYNNEI. The length of the CDR3 is 17 residues. Trimming shortened V by 7 bases and J by 0 bases, and 18 bases separated the two germline ends. The CDR3 DNA sequence: TGTGCCAGCACCAAGACGGACAGAGCCGCGAACACCGGGGAGCTGTTTTTT. Its translation is CASTKTDRAANTGELFF.